Below are 22 T cell receptor beta chains sequenced from a single sample in a study of shared clonotypes between healthy human individuals. Measured with immunoSEQ multiplex PCR; TCRdb has only the in-frame clones, and not every one. There are millions of clones in the sample; 95% occur only once, and 0.1% to 0.15% lies in the top ten. Source material: naive CD4+ T cells sorted from blood. The subset here: CD45RA+ positively selected. These receptors were obtained from a man aged 18 to 29 in good health.

The rearrangement uses TRBV7-6 and TRBJ2-2; TRBD1 matches at 9 bases. The CDR3 runs to 16 residues. Germline V CDR1 and CDR2: SGHVS, FNYEAQ. With V trimmed by 5 bases and J by 1 base, 5 bases remained unmatched. CDR3 in amino acids: CASSPRTGENTGELFF. CDR3 bases: TGTGCCAGCAGCCCCCGGACAGGGGAGAACACCGGGGAGCTGTTTTTT. The variable domain in full, with the rest retrieved from reference TRBV7-6 and TRBJ2-2, is GAGVSQSPRYKVTKRGQDVALRCDPISGHVSLYWYRQALGQGPEFLTYFNYEAQQDKSGLPNDRFSAERPEGSISTLTIQRTEQRDSAMYRCASSPRTGENTGELFFGEGSRLTVL.

A single count supports this clone. The V call is TRBV30, the J call TRBJ1-4; the match to TRBD1 covers 8 bases. Per germline, CDR1 GTSNPN and CDR2 SVGIG (reference sequence). The CDR3 loop spans 15 amino acids. The J segment lost 7 bases and the V segment lost 2 bases, leaving 9 bases of the junction unmatched. The CDR3 protein is CAWSPRTGTGEKLFF. The CDR3 DNA follows: TGTGCCTGGAGTCCCCGGACAGGGACGGGTGAAAAACTGTTTTTT.

This chain uses TRBV27 with TRBJ1-4; D may be TRBD1 (6 bases). Trimming stripped 3 bases from V and 7 bases from J, with 12 bases between. The CDR3 extends over 14 amino acids. In germline, CDR1 is MNHEY, CDR2 SMNVEV (reference sequence). In nucleotides, the CDR3 is TGTGCCAGCAGTTTCGGGGGGCTGGGTGAAAAACTGTTTTTT. It specifies CASSFGGLGEKLFF. The variable domain in full, completed from reference TRBV27 and TRBJ1-4, reads EAQVTQNPRYLITVTGKKLTVTCSQNMNHEYMSWYRQDPGLGLRQIYYSMNVEVTDKGDVPEGYKVSRKEKRNFPLILESPSPNQTSLYFCASSFGGLGEKLFFGSGTQLSVL.

This clone was detected ten times or more. The chain has TRBV2 and TRBJ1-3; D gene unclear. Germline loops: CDR1 SNHLY, CDR2 FYNNEI. The length of the CDR3 is 16 residues. V lost 2 bases to trimming and J lost 0 bases, with 11 bases between them. The CDR3 is CASSESTARSGNTIYF. In DNA, the CDR3 is TGTGCCAGCAGTGAATCGACGGCTCGCTCTGGAAACACCATATATTTT.

The chain employs TRBV6-6 and TRBJ2-1, with D unclear. The germline gives CDR1 MNHNY, CDR2 SVGAGI (reference sequence). CDR3 length equals 13 residues. V lost 6 bases, J lost 9 bases, and 15 bases lay in between. The CDR3 DNA follows: TGTGCCAGCAGACCAACCCTAGGTCGTGAGCAGTTCTTC. Translation: CASRPTLGREQFF.

With respect to this clone: In the same sample, other DNA sequences code for this CDR3. The genes are TRBV7-2 and TRBJ1-1; D uncertain. Germline assignment: CDR1 SGHTA and CDR2 FQGNSA. CDR3 length: 14 amino acids. V was trimmed by 0 bases and J by 1 base, leaving 6 bases between them. Here the CDR3 reads CASSLASGNTEAFF. The CDR3 coding sequence is TGTGCCAGCAGCTTAGCCAGTGGGAACACTGAAGCTTTCTTT.

A note on this clone: Other DNA sequences in this specimen translate into the identical CDR3. The chain employs TRBV5-1 and TRBJ1-4, with 9 bases identical to TRBD1. J lost 4 bases, V lost 4 bases, and 5 bases had no gene match. Germline assignment: CDR1 SGHRS and CDR2 YFSETQ. This CDR3 contains 15 residues. The CDR3 region is CASSRTGAGNEKLFF. CDR3 nucleotides: TGCGCCAGCAGCAGGACAGGGGCGGGTAATGAAAAACTGTTTTTT.

V usage is TRBV29-1 and J usage is TRBJ2-3; D call uncertain. This CDR3 has 13 amino acids. V dropped 4 bases and J dropped 1 base, with 9 bases sitting between them. CDR1 is SQVTM, CDR2 ANQGSEA, per germline. The CDR3 protein is CSVGGVRTDTQYF. CDR3 nucleotide sequence: TGCAGCGTTGGTGGCGTCCGCACAGATACGCAGTATTTT.

DNA for the CDR3: TGTGCCAGCAGTGGGACAGGGGGCCTTAATAATTCACCCCTCCACTTT. Translating gives CASSGTGGLNNSPLHF. V is TRBV28 and J is TRBJ1-6; TRBD1 matches at 12 bases. The V gene's germline CDR1 is MDHEN and CDR2 SYDVKM. The length of the CDR3 is 16 residues. With V trimmed by 5 bases and J by 5 bases, 4 bases remained unmatched.

This sequence joins TRBV7-9 and TRBJ1-6; D perhaps matches TRBD1 (5 bases). V was cut by 1 base and J by 9 bases, with 10 bases left in between. There are 14 residues in the CDR3. From germline, CDR1 is SEHNR and CDR2 FQNEAQ (reference sequence). CDR3 region: CASSLEWGSSPLHF. CDR3 nucleotides: TGTGCCAGCAGCTTAGAATGGGGGAGTTCACCCCTCCACTTT.

This chain uses TRBV28 with TRBJ1-6; D remains ambiguous. The germline V gene encodes CDR1 MDHEN and CDR2 SYDVKM. V was trimmed by 6 bases and J by 7 bases, leaving 16 bases between them. This CDR3 region has 15 residues. The CDR3 protein is CASRGASTGNSPLHF. In DNA form, the CDR3 reads TGTGCCAGCAGGGGAGCCAGTACCGGGAATTCACCCCTCCACTTT.

The chain recombines TRBV18 with TRBJ2-7; D not resolved. From germline, CDR1 is KGHSH and CDR2 LQKENI. The CDR3 spans 14 residues. The V end was cut by 3 bases, the J end by 2 bases, with 11 bases between. As DNA, the CDR3 is TGTGCCAGCTCACCTATCGGCAGAGCCTACGAGCAGTACTTC. This gives the protein CASSPIGRAYEQYF.

The chain couples TRBV2 to TRBJ1-3; TRBD1 matches at 8 bases. V trimming: 5 bases; J trimming: 6 bases; junction bases outside the gene matches: 3. The CDR3 spans 13 residues. Germline CDR1 and CDR2: SNHLY and FYNNEI. The CDR3 nucleotides read TGTGCCAGCAGTCCGGGACAGGCAAACACCATATATTTT. It codes for CASSPGQANTIYF.

This clone was detected a few times. The sample contains more than one DNA sequence encoding this CDR3. The chain couples TRBV2 to TRBJ2-5; D unresolved. Per the germline V gene, CDR1 is SNHLY and CDR2 is FYNNEI. CDR3 length: 9 amino acids. Trimming left V 8 bases short and J 5 bases short, with 3 bases between. The CDR3 DNA reads as TGTGCCAGCGGGGAGACCCAGTACTTC. This translates into CASGETQYF.

This clone appeared a single time. The chain recombines TRBV5-1 with TRBJ2-5; D possibly matches TRBD1 or TRBD2 (5 bases each). The germline gives CDR1 SGHRS, CDR2 YFSETQ. This CDR3 contains 15 residues. V was cut by 2 bases and J by 4 bases, with 15 bases left in between. CDR3 residues: CASSFLGVPSETQYF. In nucleotides, the CDR3 is TGCGCCAGCAGCTTCTTGGGGGTTCCCTCAGAGACCCAGTACTTC. Supplemented by reference TRBV5-1 and TRBJ2-5, the full variable domain reads KAGVTQTPRYLIKTRGQQVTLSCSPISGHRSVSWYQQTPGQGLQFLFEYFSETQRNKGNFPGRFSGRQFSNSRSEMNVSTLELGDSALYLCASSFLGVPSETQYFGPGTRLLVL.

This chain connects TRBV7-9 to TRBJ2-7; 7 bases are a match to TRBD2. Germline CDR1 SEHNR, CDR2 FQNEAQ (reference sequence). This CDR3 contains 14 residues. V was clipped by 5 bases and J by 2 bases; unmatched bases: 6. The CDR3 DNA reads TGTGCCAGCAGCCCAGGACTAGGCGCCTACGAGCAGTACTTC. Its translation is CASSPGLGAYEQYF.

This chain connects TRBV10-2 to TRBJ2-1; 9 bases match TRBD2. In germline, CDR1 is WSHSY, CDR2 SAAADI. V was pared by 7 bases and J by 6 bases, with 10 bases of the junction left unmatched. CDR3 length equals 15 residues. CDR3 coding DNA: TGCGCCAGCACCCCTTTTTTAGCGGGAGTCAATGAGCAGTTCTTC. This gives the protein CASTPFLAGVNEQFF.

This chain joins TRBV5-4 and TRBJ2-5, with 12 bases lining up with TRBD2. The length of the CDR3 is 16 residues. Germline CDR1 is SGHNT and CDR2 is YYREEE (reference sequence). After removal of 1 base from V and 5 bases from J, the junction contained 6 bases not matched to a gene. The CDR3 here is CASSLLPSGGAETQYF. For the CDR3, the DNA is TGTGCCAGCAGCTTGTTACCTAGCGGGGGGGCTGAGACCCAGTACTTC. The complete variable domain, with remaining parts taken from reference TRBV5-4 and TRBJ2-5, reads ETGVTQSPTHLIKTRGQQVTLRCSSQSGHNTVSWYQQALGQGPQFIFQYYREEENGRGNFPPRFSGLQFPNYSSELNVNALELDDSALYLCASSLLPSGGAETQYFGPGTRLLVL.

The CDR3 loop is CASSGNDRLRNEAFF. DNA for the CDR3: TGTGCCAGCAGTGGGAATGATCGGCTCCGGAACGAAGCTTTCTTT. The chain employs TRBV6-1 and TRBJ1-1, with D uncertain. Between the trimmed V and J ends, which lost 4 bases and 8 bases, there was a span of 20 bases. This CDR3 spans 15 amino acids. Germline CDR1 MNHNS, CDR2 SASEGT.

This chain links TRBV5-8 with TRBJ2-5, with 7 bases matching TRBD2. The CDR3 has 13 amino acids. V gave up 4 bases and J gave up 5 bases; unmatched junction bases: 5. Germline-derived CDR1 and CDR2 are SGHTS and YDEGEE. The CDR3 loop reads CASSAGVGETQYF. The CDR3 nucleotides are TGTGCCAGCAGCGCGGGGGTTGGGGAGACCCAGTACTTC.

This clone occurred once. This chain joins TRBV5-1 and TRBJ2-7; D is possibly TRBD1 or TRBD2 (6 bases each). CDR3 length: 14 amino acids. The V and J ends lost 4 bases and 5 bases respectively, with 16 bases between them. The germline V gene encodes CDR1 SGHRS and CDR2 YFSETQ. The CDR3 loop is CASSRERGGNEQYF. Here the CDR3 DNA reads TGCGCCAGCAGCCGAGAGAGAGGGGGGAACGAGCAGTACTTC.

This clone was counted once. V gene TRBV6-6 combines with J gene TRBJ1-5, with 8 bases aligning to TRBD1. This CDR3 comprises 14 residues. Germline trimming cut 7 bases from V and 1 base from J; bases unmatched to any gene: 3. Per germline, CDR1 MNHNY and CDR2 SVGAGI (reference sequence). The CDR3 reads CASNRGWSNQPQHF. CDR3 DNA sequence: TGTGCCAGCAACAGGGGGTGGAGCAATCAGCCCCAGCATTTT.